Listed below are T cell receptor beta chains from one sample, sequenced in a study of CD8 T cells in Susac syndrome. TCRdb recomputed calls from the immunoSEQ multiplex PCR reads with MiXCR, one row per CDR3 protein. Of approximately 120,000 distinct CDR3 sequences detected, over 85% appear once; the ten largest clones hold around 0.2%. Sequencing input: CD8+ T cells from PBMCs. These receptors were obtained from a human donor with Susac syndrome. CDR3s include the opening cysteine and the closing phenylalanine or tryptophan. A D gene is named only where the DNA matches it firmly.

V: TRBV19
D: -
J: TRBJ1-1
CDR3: CASLADHTEAFF

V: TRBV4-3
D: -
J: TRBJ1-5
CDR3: CASSQEQGPSNQPQHF

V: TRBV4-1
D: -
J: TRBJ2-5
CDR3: CASSQVGQYQETQYF

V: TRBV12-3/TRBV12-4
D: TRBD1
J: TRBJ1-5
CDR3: CASRKQGAEPQHF

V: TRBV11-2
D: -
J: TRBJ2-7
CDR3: CASTHFDFFYEQYF

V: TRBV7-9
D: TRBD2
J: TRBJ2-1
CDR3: CASSPRGGKVHEQFF

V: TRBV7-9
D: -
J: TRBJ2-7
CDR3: CASSRIRDPPYEQYF

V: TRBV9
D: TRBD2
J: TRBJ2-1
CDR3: CASSPPSSGRDNEQFF

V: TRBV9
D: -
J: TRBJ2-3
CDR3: CASSADLIGTDTQYF

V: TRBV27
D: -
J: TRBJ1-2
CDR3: CASSGTSFYGYTF

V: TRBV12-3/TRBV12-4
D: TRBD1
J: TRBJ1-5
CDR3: CASSLTGVDNNQPQHF

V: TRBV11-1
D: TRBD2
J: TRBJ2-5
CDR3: CASSARLAGEETQYF

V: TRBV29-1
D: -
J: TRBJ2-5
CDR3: CSVDTGGEVRETQYF

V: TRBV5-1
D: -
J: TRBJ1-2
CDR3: CASSLDTSGYTF

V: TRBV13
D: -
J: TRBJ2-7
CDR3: CASSSGTVYEQYF

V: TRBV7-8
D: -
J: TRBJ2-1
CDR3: CASSLAEGPYNEQFF

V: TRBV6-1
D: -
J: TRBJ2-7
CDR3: CASSEGYDEQYF

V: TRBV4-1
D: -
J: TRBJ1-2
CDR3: CASSRFPVPPNYGYTF

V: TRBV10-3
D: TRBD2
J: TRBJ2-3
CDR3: CAITPGLAVGTDTQYF

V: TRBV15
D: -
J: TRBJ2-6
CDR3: CATSRDRRSGANVLTF

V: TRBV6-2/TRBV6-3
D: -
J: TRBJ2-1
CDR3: CASSGVEQFF

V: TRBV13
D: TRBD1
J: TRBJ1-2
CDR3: CASSRTTGTGVGYTF

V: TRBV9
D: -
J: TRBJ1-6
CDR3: CASSAAGDPGVAPLHF

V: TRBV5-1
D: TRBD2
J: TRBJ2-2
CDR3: CASRNGLAGDTGELFF

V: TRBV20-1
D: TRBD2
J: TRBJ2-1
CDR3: CSASRLAGLVNEQFF

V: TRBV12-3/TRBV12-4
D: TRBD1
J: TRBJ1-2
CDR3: CASSQTGTGTVGYTF

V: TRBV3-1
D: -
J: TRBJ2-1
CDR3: CASSQDIQLTPNNEQFF

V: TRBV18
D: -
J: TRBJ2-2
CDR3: CASSPPSTGELFF

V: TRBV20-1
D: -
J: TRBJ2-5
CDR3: CSASMSVRTAQETQYF

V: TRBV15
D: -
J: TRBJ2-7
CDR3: CATSKDGSYEQYF

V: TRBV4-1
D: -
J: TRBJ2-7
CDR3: CASSQALQGYEQYF

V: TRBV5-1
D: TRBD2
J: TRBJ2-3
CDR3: CASSFIGLAGADTQYF

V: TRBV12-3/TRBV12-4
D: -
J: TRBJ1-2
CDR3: CASSLGAFGDGNGYTF

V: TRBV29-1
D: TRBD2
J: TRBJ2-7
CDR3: CSVDGTGGSYEQYF

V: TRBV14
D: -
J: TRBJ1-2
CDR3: CASSLTGTANYGYTF

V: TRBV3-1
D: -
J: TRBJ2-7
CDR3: CASSQDPRRAYSYEQYF

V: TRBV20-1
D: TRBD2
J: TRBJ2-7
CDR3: CSARDRLAGVGEQYF

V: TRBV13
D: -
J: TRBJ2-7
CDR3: CASSHDVGEVKDEQYF

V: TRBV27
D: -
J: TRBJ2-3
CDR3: CASSLSGGGLGTDTQYF

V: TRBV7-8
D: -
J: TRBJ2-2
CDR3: CASSLVTGVIGELCF

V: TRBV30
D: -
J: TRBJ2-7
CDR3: CAWESGQSYEQYF

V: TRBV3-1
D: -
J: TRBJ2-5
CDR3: CASSQDWANQETQYF

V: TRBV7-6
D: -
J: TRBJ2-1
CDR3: CASSSSLNEQFF

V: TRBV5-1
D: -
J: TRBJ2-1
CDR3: CASSLQSRQSSYNEQFF

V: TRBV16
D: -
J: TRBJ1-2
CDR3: CASSHPEGANYGYTF

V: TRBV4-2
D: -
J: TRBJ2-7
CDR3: CASSQQYF

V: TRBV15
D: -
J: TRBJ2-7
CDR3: CATSRDAGVGEQYF

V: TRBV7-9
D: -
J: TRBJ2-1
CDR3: CASQNMAEQFF

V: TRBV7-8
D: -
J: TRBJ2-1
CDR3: CASSLESAAGLGNEQFF

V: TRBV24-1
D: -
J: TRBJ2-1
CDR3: CATSDAGTTNNEQFF

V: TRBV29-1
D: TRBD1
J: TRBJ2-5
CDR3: CSVPHRGRETQYF

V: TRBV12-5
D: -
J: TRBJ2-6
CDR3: CASDSPSGANVLTF

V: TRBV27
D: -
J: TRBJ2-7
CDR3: CASSLTTGTGRGEQYF

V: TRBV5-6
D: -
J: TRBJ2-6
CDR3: CASSFSGTVTSGANVLTF

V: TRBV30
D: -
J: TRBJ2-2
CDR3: CAWSVFGGAGELFF

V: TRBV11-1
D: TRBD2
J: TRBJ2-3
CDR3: CASSPGLAGGPTDTQYF

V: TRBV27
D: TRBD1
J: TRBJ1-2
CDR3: CASSLSKTGGNYGYTF